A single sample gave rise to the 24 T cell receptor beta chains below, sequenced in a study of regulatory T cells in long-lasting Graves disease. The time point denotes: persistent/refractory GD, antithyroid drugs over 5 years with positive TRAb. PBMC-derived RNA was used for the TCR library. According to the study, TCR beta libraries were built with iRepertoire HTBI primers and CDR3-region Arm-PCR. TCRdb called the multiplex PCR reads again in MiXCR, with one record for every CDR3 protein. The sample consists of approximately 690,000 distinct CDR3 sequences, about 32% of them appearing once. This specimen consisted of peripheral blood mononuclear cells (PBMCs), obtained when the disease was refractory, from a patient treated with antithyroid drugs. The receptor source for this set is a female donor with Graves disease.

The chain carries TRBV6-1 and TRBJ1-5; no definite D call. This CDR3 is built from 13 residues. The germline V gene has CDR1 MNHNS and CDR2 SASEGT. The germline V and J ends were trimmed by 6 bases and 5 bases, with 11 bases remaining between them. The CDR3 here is CASRPGVHQPQHF. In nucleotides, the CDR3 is TGTGCCAGCAGACCCGGGGTTCATCAGCCCCAGCATTTT.

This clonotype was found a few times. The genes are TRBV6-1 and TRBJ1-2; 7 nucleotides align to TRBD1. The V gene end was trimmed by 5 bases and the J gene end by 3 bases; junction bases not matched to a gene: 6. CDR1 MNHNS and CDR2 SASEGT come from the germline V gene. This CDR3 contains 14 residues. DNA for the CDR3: TGTGCCAGCAGTAACCGGACAGGATACTATGGCTACACCTTC. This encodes CASSNRTGYYGYTF.

Here the CDR3 DNA reads TGTGCCAGCAATACAGGGGGGTACAATCAGCCCCAGCATTTT. It encodes CASNTGGYNQPQHF. The genes are TRBV6-2 or TRBV6-3 and TRBJ1-5; 8 bases match TRBD1. Per germline, CDR1 MNHEY and CDR2 SVGEGT. This CDR3 is built from 14 residues. The V segment lost 7 bases and the J segment 3 bases; nucleotides outside the gene matches: 5.

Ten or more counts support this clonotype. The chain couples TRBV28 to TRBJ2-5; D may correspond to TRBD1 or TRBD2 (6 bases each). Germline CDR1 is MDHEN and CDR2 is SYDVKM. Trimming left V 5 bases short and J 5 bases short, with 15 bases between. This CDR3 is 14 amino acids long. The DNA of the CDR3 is TGTGCCAGCAGTCCCCTGACTAGGGGGGAGACCCAGTACTTC. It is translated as CASSPLTRGETQYF.

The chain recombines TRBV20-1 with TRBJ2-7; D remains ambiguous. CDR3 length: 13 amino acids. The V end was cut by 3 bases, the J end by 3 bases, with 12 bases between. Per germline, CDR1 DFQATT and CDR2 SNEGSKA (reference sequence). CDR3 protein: CSASVLKGYEQYF. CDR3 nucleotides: TGCAGTGCTAGCGTTTTGAAGGGCTACGAGCAGTACTTC.

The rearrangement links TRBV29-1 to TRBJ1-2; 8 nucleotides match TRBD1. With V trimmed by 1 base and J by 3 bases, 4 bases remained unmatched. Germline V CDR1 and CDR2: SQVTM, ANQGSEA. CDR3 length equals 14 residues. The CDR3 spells CSVEGQGLDYGYTF. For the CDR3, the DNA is TGCAGCGTTGAAGGACAGGGGTTAGACTATGGCTACACCTTC.

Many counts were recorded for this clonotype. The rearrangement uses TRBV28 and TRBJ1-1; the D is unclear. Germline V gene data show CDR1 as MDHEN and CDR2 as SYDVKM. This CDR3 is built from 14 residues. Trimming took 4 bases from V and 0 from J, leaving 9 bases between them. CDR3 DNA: TGTGCCAGCAGTTGGAACAGCTTGAACACTGAAGCTTTCTTT. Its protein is CASSWNSLNTEAFF. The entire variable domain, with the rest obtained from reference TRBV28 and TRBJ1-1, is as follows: DVKVTQSSRYLVKRTGEKVFLECVQDMDHENMFWYRQDPGLGLRLIYFSYDVKMKEKGDIPEGYSVSREKKERFSLILESASTNQTSMYLCASSWNSLNTEAFFGQGTRLTVV.

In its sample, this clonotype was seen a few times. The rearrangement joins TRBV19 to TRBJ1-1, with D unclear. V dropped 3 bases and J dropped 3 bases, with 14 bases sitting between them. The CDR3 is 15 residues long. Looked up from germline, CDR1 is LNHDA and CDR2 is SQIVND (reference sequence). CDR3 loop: CASSMAGFGDTEAFF. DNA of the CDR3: TGTGCCAGTAGTATGGCGGGGTTCGGGGACACTGAAGCTTTCTTT.

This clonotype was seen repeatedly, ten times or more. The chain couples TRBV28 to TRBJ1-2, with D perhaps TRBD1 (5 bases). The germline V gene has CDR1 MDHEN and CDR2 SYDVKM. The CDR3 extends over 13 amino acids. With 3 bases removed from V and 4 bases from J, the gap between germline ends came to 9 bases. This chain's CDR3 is CASSLPGPYGYTF. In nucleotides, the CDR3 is TGTGCCAGCAGTTTGCCAGGGCCCTATGGCTACACCTTC.

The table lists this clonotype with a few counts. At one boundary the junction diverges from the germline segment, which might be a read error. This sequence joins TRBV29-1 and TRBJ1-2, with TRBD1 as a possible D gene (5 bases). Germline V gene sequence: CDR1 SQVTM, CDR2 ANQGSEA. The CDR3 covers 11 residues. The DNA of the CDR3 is TGCAGCGTAGAAGGGGCATATGGCTACACCTTC. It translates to CSVEGAYGYTF.

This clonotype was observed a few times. The CDR3 reads CASSQRGTYNSPLHF. The CDR3 DNA reads TGTGCCAGCAGCCAACGGGGAACATATAATTCACCCCTCCACTTT. This chain uses TRBV27 with TRBJ1-6; no reliable D call. Germline-derived CDR1 and CDR2 are MNHEY and SMNVEV (reference sequence). Trimming took 6 bases from V and 4 from J, leaving 13 bases between them. The length of the CDR3 is 15 residues.

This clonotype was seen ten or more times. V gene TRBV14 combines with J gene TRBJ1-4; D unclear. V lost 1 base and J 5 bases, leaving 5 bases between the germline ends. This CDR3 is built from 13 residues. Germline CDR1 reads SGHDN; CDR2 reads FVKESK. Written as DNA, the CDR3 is TGTGCCAGCAGCCAAGTCTGGAATGAAAAACTGTTTTTT. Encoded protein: CASSQVWNEKLFF.

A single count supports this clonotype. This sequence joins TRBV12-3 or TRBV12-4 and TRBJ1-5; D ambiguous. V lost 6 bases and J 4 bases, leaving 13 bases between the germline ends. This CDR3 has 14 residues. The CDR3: CASRSFLHNQPQHF. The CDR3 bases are TGTGCCAGCAGGAGTTTCCTCCATAATCAGCCCCAGCATTTT.

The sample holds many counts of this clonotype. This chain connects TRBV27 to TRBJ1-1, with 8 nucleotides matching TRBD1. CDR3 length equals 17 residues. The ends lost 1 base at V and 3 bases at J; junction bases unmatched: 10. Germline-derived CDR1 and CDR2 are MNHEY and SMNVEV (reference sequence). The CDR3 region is CASSLLPTTGADTEAFF. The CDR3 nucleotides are TGTGCCAGCAGTTTATTACCAACGACAGGGGCGGACACTGAAGCTTTCTTT.

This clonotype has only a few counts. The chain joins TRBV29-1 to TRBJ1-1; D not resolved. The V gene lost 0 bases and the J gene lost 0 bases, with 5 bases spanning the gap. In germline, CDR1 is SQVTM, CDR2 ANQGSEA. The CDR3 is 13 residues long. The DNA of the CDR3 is TGCAGCGTTGAAGACGCCGTGAACACTGAAGCTTTCTTT. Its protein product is CSVEDAVNTEAFF.

In DNA, the CDR3 is TGTGCCAGCACTACGAGACAGGACGCGTTCTTC. Translation: CASTTRQDAFF. This sequence joins TRBV2 and TRBJ2-1; a weak D match, TRBD1 (6 bases). The CDR3 extends over 11 amino acids. Germline values: CDR1 SNHLY, CDR2 FYNNEI. Trimming pared 7 bases from V and 15 bases from J, leaving 16 bases between.

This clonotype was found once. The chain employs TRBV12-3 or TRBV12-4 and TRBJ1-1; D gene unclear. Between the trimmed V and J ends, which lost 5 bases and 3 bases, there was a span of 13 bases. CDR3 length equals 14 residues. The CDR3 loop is CASSPEYGHTEAFF. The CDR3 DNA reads TGTGCCAGCAGTCCCGAATACGGTCACACTGAAGCTTTCTTT.

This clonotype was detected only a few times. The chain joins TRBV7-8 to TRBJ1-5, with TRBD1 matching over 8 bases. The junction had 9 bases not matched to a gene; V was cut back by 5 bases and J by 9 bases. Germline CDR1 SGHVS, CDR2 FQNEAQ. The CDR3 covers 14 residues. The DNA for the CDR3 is TGTGCCAGCAGCACCAGGACAGGGTTAAGGCCCCAGCATTTT. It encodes CASSTRTGLRPQHF.

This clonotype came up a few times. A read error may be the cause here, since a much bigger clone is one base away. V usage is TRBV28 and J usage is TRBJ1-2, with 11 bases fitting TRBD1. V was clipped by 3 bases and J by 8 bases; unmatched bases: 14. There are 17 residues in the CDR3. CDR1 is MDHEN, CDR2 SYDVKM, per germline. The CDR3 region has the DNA TGTGCCAGCAGTTTTGTCGCCTTAGGACAGGGGGCGAAAGGCTACACCTTC. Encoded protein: CASSFVALGQGAKGYTF.

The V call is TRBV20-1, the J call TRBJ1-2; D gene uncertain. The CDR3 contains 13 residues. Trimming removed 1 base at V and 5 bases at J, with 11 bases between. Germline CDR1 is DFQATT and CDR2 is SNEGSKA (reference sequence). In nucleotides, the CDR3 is TGCAGTGCTAGAGTCAGTACAGTATATGGCTACACCTTC. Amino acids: CSARVSTVYGYTF.

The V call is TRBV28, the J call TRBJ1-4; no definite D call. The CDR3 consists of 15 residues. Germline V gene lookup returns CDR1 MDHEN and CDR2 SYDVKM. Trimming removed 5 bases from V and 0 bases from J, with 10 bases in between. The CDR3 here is CASSPPISTNEKLFF. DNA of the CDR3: TGTGCCAGCAGTCCCCCGATTTCAACTAATGAAAAACTGTTTTTT.

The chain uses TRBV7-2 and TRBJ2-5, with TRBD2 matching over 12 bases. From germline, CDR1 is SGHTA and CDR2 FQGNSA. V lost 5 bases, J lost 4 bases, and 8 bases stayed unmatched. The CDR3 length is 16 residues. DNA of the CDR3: TGTGCCAGCAGCCCTAGCGGGAGGGCCTTTGTAGAGACCCAGTACTTC. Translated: CASSPSGRAFVETQYF.

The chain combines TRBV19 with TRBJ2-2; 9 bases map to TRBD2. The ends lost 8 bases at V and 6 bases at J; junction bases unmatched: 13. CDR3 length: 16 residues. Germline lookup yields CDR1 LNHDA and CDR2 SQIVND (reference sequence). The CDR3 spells CASEAGGPLTSGELFF. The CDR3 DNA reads TGTGCCAGTGAGGCGGGAGGGCCTTTGACTTCCGGGGAGCTGTTTTTT.

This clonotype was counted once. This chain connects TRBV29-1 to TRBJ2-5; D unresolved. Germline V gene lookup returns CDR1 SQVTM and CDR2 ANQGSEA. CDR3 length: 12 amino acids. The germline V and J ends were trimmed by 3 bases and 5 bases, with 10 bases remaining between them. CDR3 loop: CSVDPKRETQYF. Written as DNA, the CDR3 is TGCAGCGTTGACCCAAAGAGGGAGACCCAGTACTTC.